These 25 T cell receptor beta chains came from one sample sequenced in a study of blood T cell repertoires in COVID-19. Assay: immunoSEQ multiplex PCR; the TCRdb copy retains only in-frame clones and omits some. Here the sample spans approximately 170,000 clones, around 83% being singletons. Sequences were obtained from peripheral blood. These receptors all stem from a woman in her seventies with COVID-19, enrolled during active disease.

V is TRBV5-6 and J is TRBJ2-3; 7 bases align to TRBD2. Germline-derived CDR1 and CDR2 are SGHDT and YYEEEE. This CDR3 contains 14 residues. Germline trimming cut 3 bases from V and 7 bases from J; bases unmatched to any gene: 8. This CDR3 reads CASSSGLVYNTQYF. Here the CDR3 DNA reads TGTGCCAGCAGCTCTGGACTAGTTTATAATACGCAGTATTTT.

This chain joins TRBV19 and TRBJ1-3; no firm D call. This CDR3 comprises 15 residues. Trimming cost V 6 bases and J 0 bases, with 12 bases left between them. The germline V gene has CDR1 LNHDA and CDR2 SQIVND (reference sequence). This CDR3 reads CASRNPGSSGNTIYF. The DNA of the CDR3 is TGTGCCAGTAGGAATCCTGGGAGCTCTGGAAACACCATATATTTT.

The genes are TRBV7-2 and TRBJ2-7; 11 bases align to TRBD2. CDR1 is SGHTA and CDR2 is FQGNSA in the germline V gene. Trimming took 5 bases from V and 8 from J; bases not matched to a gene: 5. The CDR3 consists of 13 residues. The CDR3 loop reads CASSVLAGGQQYF. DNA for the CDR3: TGTGCCAGCAGCGTTCTAGCGGGAGGCCAGCAGTACTTC.

CDR3 in amino acids: CAWTGSFFGYTF. The CDR3 region has the DNA TGTGCCTGGACAGGGTCATTCTTTGGCTACACCTTC. The chain carries TRBV30 and TRBJ1-2; D perhaps matches TRBD1 (5 bases). The ends were cut back, 4 bases at V and 7 bases at J, with 13 bases in the middle. Germline V gene sequence: CDR1 GTSNPN, CDR2 SVGIG (reference sequence). The CDR3 has 12 amino acids.

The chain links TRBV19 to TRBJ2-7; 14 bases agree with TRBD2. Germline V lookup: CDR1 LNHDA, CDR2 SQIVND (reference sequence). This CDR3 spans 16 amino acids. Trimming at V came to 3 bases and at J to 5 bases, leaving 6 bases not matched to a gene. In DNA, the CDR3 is TGTGCCAGTAGTATCGGGACTAGCGGGAGAAGCGACGAGCAGTACTTC. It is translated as CASSIGTSGRSDEQYF.

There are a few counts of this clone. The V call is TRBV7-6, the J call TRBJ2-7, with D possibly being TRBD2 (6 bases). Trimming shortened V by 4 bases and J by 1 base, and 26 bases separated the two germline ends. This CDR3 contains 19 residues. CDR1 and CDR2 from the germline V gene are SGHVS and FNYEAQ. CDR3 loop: CASSYGGVNPWEASYEQYF. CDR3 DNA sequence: TGTGCCAGCAGCTACGGTGGAGTCAACCCTTGGGAGGCGTCCTACGAGCAGTACTTC.

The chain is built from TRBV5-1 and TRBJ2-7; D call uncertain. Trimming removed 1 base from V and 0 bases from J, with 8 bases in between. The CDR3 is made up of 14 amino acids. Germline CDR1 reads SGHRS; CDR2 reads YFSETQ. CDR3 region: CASSLSQVSYEQYF. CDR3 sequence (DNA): TGCGCCAGCAGCTTGAGCCAGGTCTCCTACGAGCAGTACTTC.

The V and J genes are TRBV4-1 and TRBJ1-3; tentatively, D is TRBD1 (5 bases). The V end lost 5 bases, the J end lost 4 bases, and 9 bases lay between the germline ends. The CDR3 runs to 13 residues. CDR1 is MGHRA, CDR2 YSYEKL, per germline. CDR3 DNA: TGCGCCAGCAGCGTACAGGAAGGAAACACCATATATTTT. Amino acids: CASSVQEGNTIYF.

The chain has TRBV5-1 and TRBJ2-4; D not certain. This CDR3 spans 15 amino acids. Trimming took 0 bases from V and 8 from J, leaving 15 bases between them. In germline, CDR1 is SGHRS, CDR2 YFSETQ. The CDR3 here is CASSLAVSDRDIQYF. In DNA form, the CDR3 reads TGCGCCAGCAGCTTGGCCGTATCGGATCGGGACATTCAGTACTTC.

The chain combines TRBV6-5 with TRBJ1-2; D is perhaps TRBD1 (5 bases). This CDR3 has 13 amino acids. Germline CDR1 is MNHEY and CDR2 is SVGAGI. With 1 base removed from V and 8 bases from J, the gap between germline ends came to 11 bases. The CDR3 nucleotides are TGTGCCAGCAGTTACTTATCAGGGCGGGGCTACACCTTC. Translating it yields CASSYLSGRGYTF.

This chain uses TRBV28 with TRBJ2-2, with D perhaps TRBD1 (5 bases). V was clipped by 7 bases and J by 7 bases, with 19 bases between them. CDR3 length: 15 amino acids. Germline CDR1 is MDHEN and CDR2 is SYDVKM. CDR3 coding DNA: TGTGCCAGCACCCCCTCTGGGGCCCAGGGCGGGGAGCTGTTTTTT. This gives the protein CASTPSGAQGGELFF.

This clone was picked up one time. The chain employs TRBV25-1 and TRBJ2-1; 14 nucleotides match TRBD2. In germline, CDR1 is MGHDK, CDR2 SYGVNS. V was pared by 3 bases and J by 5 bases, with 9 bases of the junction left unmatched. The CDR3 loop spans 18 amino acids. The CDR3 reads CASSDGTRGLAGDNEQFF. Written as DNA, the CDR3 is TGTGCCAGCAGTGACGGAACCAGGGGACTAGCGGGAGACAATGAGCAGTTCTTC. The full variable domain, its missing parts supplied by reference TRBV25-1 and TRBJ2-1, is EADIYQTPRYLVIGTGKKITLECSQTMGHDKMYWYQQDPGMELHLIHYSYGVNSTEKGDLSSESTVSRIRTEHFPLTLESARPSHTSQYLCASSDGTRGLAGDNEQFFGPGTRLTVL.

The DNA for the CDR3 is TGTGCCAGCAGTCCCTCCGGGATCGCTGAAGCTTTCTTT. Residues: CASSPSGIAEAFF. The J gene is TRBJ1-1, the V gene TRBV2; D call uncertain. Per germline, CDR1 SNHLY and CDR2 FYNNEI. The CDR3 spans 13 residues. V was pared by 5 bases and J by 6 bases, with 13 bases between.

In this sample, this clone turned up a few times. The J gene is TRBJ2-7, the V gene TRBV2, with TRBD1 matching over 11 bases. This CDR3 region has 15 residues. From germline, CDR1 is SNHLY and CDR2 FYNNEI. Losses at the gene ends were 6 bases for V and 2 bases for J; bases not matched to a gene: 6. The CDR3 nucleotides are TGTGCCAGCAGGCCCGGGACAGGGGGTCCCTACGAGCAGTACTTC. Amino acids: CASRPGTGGPYEQYF.

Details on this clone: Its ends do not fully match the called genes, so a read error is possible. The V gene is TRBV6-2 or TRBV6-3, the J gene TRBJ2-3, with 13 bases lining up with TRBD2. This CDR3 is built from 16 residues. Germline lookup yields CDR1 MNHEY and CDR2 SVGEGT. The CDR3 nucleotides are TGTGCCAGCAGTTCCCGGACTAGCGGGAGATGGGCCCCCGCACTATTT. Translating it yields CASSSRTSGRWAPALF.

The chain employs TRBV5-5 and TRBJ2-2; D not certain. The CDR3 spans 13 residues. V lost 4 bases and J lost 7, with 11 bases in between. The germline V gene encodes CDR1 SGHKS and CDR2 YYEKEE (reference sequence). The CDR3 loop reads CASSESVHGELFF. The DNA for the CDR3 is TGTGCCAGCAGCGAATCGGTCCACGGGGAGCTGTTTTTT.

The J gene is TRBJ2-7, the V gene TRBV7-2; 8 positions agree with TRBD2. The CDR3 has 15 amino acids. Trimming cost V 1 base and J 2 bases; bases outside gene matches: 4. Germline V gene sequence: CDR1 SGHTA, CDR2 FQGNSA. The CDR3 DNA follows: TGTGCCAGCAGCTTAGGAGCGGGGGAGCCCTACGAGCAGTACTTC. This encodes CASSLGAGEPYEQYF.

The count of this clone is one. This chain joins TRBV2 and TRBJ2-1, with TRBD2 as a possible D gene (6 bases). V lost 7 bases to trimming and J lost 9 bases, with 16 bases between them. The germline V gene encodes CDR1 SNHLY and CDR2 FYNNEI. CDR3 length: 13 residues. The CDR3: CASKSSGVSEQFF. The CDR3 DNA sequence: TGTGCCAGCAAGTCCTCGGGGGTCTCTGAGCAGTTCTTC.

The CDR3 sequence: CASSYSARQAYGYTF. DNA for the CDR3: TGTGCCAGCAGTTACTCGGCCCGACAGGCCTATGGCTACACCTTC. This chain joins TRBV6-5 and TRBJ1-2; D may be TRBD1 (6 bases). CDR3 length: 15 amino acids. Trimming cost V 0 bases and J 4 bases, with 12 bases left between them. Germline CDR1 is MNHEY and CDR2 is SVGAGI.

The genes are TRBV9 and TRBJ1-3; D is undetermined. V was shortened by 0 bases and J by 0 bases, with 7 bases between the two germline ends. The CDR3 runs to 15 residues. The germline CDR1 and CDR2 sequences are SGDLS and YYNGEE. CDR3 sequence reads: CASSVAELSGNTIYF. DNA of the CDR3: TGTGCCAGCAGCGTAGCTGAGCTCTCTGGAAACACCATATATTTT.

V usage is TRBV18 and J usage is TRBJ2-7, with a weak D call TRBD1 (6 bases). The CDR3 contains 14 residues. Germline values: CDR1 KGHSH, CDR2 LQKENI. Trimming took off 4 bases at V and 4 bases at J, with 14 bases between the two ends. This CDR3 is CASSRLQGMYEQYF. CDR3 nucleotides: TGTGCCAGCTCACGTTTACAGGGTATGTACGAGCAGTACTTC.

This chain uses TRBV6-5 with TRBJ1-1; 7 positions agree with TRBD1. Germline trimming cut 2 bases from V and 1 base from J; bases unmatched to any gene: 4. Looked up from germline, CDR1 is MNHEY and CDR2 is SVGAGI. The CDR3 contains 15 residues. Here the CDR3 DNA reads TGTGCCAGCAGTTACAGGGGACAGTGGAACACTGAAGCTTTCTTT. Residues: CASSYRGQWNTEAFF.

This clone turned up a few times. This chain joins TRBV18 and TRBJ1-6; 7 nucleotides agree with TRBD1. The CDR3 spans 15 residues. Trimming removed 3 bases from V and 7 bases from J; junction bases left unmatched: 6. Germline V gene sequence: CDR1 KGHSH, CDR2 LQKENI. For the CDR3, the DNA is TGTGCCAGCTCACCGTTGGGGACAGCCAATTCACCCCTCCACTTT. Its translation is CASSPLGTANSPLHF.

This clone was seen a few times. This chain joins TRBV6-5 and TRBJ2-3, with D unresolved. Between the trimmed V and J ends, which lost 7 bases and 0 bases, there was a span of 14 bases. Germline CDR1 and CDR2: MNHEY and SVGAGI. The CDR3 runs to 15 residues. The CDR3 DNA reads TGTGCCAGCAAGGATCGGCAGGCGAGCACAGATACGCAGTATTTT. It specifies CASKDRQASTDTQYF.

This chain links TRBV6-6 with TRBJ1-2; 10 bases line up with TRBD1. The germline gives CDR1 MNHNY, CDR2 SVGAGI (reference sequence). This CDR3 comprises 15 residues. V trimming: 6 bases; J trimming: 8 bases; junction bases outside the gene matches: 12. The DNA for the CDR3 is TGTGCCAGCAGCCCCCTGACAGGGGGCCAGGGCGGCTACACCTTC. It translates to CASSPLTGGQGGYTF.